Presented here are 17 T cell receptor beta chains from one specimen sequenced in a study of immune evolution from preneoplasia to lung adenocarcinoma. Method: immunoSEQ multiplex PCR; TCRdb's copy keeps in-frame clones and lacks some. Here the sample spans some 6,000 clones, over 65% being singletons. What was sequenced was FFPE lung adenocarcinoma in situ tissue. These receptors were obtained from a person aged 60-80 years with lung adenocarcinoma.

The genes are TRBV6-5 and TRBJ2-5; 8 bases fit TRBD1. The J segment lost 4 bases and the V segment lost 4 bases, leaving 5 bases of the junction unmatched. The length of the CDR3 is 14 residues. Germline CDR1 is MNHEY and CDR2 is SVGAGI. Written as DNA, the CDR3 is TGTGCCAGCAGTTCCCAGGGGGCGGGAGAGACCCAGTACTTC. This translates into CASSSQGAGETQYF.

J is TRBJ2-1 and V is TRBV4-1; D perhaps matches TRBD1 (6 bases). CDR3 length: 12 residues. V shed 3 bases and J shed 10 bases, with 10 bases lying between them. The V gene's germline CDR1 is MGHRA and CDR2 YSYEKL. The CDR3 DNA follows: TGCGCCAGCAGCCACTCCGGGACAGAGCAGTTCTTC. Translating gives CASSHSGTEQFF.

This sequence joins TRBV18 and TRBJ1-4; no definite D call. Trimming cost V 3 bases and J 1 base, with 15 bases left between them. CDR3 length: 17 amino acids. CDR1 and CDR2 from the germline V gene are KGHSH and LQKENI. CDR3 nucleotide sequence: TGTGCCAGCTCACCCTCCTTCCAACGGGGAACTAATGAAAAACTGTTTTTT. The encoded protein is CASSPSFQRGTNEKLFF.

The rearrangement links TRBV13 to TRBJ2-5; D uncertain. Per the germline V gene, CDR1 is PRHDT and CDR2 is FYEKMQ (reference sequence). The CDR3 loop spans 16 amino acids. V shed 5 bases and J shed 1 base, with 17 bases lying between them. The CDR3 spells CASSPNRPNLQETQYF. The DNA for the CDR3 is TGTGCCAGCAGCCCCAATCGGCCCAACCTCCAAGAGACCCAGTACTTC.

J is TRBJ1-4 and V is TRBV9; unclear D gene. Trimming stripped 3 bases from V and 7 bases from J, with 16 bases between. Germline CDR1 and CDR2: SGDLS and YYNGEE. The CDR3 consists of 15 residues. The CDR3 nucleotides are TGTGCCAGCAGCGAATCCGGTGCAGCGCTTGAAAAACTGTTTTTT. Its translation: CASSESGAALEKLFF. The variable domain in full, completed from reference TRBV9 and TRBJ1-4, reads DSGVTQTPKHLITATGQRVTLRCSPRSGDLSVYWYQQSLDQGLQFLIQYYNGEERAKGNILERFSAQQFPDLHSELNLSSLELGDSALYFCASSESGAALEKLFFGSGTQLSVL.

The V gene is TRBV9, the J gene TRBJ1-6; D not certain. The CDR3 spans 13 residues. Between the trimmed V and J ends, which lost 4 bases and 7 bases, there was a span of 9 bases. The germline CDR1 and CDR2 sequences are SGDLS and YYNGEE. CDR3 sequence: CASSPHLNSPLHF. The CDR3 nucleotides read TGTGCCAGCAGCCCTCATCTCAATTCACCCCTCCACTTT.

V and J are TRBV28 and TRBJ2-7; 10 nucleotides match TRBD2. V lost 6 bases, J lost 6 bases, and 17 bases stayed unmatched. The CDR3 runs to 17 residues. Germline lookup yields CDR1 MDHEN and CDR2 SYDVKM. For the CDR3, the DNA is TGTGCCAGCAGCCCGAGGAGCGGGGGGGCCGGGCCTGGCGAGCAGTACTTC. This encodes CASSPRSGGAGPGEQYF.

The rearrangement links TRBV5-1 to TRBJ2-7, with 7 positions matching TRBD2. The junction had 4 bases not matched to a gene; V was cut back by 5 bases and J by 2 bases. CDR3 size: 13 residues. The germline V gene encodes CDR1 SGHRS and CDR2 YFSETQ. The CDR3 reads CASRGGLAYEQYF. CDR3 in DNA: TGCGCCAGCAGGGGTGGACTAGCCTACGAGCAGTACTTC.

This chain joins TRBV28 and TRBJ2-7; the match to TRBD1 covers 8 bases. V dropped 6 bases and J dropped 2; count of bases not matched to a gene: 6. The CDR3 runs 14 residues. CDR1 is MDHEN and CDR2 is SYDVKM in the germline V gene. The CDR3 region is CASRSGTGPYEQYF. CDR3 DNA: TGTGCCAGCAGATCCGGGACAGGCCCCTACGAGCAGTACTTC.

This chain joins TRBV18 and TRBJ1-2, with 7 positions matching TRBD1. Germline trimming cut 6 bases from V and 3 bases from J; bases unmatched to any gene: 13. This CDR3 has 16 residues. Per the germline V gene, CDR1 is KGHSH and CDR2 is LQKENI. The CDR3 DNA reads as TGTGCCAGCTCGCCGTTTACAGGGGACGCTTACTATGGCTACACCTTC. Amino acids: CASSPFTGDAYYGYTF.

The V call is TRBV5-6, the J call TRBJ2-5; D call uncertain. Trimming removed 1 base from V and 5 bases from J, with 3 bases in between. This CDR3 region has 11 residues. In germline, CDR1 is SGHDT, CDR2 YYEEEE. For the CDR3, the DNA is TGTGCCAGCAGCTTGAGGGAGACCCAGTACTTC. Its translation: CASSLRETQYF.

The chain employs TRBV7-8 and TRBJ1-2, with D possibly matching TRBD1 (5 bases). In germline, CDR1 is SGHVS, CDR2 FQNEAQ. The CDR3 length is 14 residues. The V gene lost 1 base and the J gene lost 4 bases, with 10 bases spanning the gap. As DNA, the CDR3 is TGTGCCAGCAGCTTAGTAGGGGTTCCCTATGGCTACACCTTC. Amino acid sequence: CASSLVGVPYGYTF.

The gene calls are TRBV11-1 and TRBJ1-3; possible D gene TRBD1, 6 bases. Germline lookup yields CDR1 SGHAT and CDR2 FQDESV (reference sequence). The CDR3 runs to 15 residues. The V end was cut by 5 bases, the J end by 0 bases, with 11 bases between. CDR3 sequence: CASSGWTASGNTIYF. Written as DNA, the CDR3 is TGTGCCAGCAGCGGGTGGACAGCCTCTGGAAACACCATATATTTT.

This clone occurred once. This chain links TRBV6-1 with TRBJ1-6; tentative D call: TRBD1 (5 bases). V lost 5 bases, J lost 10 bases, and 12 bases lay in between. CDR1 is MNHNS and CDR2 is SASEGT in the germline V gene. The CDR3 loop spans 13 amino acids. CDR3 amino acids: CASSLGGDSPLHF. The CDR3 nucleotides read TGTGCCAGCAGTCTGGGGGGGGACTCACCCCTCCACTTT.

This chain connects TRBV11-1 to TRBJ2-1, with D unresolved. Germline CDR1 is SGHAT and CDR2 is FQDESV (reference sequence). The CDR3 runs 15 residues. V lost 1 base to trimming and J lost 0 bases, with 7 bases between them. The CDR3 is CASSLGRTSYNEQFF. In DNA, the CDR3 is TGTGCCAGCAGCTTAGGACGGACCTCCTACAATGAGCAGTTCTTC.

The DNA of the CDR3 is TGTGCCAGCTCACCAGGGGGTGAGACCCAGTACTTC. Its translation: CASSPGGETQYF. The chain is built from TRBV18 and TRBJ2-5; D is possibly TRBD1 or TRBD2 (5 bases each). CDR1 KGHSH and CDR2 LQKENI come from the germline V gene. CDR3 length: 12 amino acids. Trimming took off 2 bases at V and 5 bases at J, with 6 bases between the two ends. The full variable domain, rest sourced from reference TRBV18 and TRBJ2-5, is NAGVMQNPRHLVRRRGQEARLRCSPMKGHSHVYWYRQLPEEGLKFMVYLQKENIIDESGMPKERFSAEFPKEGPSILRIQQVVRGDSAAYFCASSPGGETQYFGPGTRLLVL.

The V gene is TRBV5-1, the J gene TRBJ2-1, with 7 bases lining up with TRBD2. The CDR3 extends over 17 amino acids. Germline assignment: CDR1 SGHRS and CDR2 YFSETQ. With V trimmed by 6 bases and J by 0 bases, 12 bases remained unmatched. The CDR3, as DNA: TGCGCCAGCACCTCGGGACTAACTTCCAGCTCCTACAATGAGCAGTTCTTC. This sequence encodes CASTSGLTSSSYNEQFF.